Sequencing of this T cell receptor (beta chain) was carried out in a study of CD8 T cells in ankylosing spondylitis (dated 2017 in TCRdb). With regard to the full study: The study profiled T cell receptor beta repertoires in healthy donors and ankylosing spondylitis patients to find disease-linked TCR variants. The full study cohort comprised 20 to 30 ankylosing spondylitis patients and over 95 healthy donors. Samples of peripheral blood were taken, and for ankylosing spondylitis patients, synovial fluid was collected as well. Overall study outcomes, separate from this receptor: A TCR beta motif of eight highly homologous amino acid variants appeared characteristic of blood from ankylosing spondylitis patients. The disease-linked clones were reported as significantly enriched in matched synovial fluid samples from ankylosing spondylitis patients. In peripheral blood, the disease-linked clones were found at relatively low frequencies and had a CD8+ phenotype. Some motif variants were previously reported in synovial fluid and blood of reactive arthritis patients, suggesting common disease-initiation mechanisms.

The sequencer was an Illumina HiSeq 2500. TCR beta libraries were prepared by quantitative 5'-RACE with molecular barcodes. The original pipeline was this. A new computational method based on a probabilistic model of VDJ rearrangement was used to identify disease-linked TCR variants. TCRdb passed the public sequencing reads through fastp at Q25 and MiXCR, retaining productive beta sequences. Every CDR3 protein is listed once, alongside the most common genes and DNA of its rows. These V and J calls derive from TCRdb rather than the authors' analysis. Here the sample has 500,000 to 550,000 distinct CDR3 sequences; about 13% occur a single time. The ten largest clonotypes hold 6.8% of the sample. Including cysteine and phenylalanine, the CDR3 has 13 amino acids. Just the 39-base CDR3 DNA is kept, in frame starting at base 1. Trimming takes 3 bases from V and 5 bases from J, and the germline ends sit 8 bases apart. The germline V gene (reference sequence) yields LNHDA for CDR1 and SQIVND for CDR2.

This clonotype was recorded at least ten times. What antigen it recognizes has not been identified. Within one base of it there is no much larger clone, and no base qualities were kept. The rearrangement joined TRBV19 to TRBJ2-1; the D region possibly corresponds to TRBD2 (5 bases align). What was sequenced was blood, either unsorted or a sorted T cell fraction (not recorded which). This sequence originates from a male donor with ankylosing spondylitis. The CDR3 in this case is CASSITRDNEQFF. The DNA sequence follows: TGTGCCAGTAGTATCACGAGGGACAATGAGCAGTTCTTC.